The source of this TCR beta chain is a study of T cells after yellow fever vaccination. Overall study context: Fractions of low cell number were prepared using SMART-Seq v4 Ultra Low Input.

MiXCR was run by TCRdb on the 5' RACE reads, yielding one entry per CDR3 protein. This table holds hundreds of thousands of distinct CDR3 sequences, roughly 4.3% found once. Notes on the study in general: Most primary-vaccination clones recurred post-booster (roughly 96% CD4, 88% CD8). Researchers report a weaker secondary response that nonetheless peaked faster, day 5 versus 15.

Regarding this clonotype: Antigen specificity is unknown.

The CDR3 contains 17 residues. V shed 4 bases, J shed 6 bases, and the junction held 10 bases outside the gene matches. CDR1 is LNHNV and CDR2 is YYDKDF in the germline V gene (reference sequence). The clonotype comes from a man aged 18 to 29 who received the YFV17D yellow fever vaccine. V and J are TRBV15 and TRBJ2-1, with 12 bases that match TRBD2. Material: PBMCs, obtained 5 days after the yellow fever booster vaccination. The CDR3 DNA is TGTGCCACCAGCACAGAAAGGGGACTAGCGGGTTTCAATGAGCAGTTCTTC. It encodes CATSTERGLAGFNEQFF. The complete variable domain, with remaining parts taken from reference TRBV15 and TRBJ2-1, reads DAMVIQNPRYQVTQFGKPVTLSCSQTLNHNVMYWYQQKSSQAPKLLFHYYDKDFNNEADTPDNFQSRRPNTSFCFLDIRSPGLGDTAMYLCATSTERGLAGFNEQFFGPGTRLTVL.